The sequence of this T cell receptor (beta chain) was determined in a study of cytomegalovirus exposure and HLA in healthy donors. With respect to this clone: Its antigen is unidentified.

Researchers ran the PCR with 60 Vbeta and 13 Jbeta primers. Repertoires were generated with immunoSEQ multiplex PCR, while TCRdb's copy carries only in-frame clones and drops some. This table holds some 120,000 clones, 80% found once. The study's findings and limits: Researchers reported from a later analysis that most CMV-associated TCR beta chains appeared HLA-restricted.

Germline values: CDR1 MNHNY, CDR2 SVGAGI (reference sequence). The CDR3 has 13 residues. Between the trimmed V and J ends, which lost 7 bases and 0 bases, there was a span of 9 bases. The TCR sequence derives from a man between 25 and 39 years old in good health and CMV-seronegative. This chain uses TRBV6-6 with TRBJ1-1; possible D gene TRBD1, 6 bases. Sequenced sample: PBMCs. CDR3 loop: CASTDRLNTEAFF. The CDR3 DNA reads as TGTGCCAGCACGGACAGACTGAACACTGAAGCTTTCTTT.